Each of the 29 T cell receptor beta chains below was sequenced from the same sample in a study of beta chain features in type 1 diabetes. Study results and caveats: Among all four CD4+ subsets, Type 1 diabetes patients had TCRB CDR3s that were moderately but significantly shorter.

These TCRs are of unknown antigen specificity. Expressed TCRB transcripts got sequenced, as all isolated RNA was reverse transcribed. The assay was immunoSEQ multiplex PCR, and TCRdb's table has in-frame clones only and misses some. Of about 47,000 clones listed, around 40% were seen once; the top ten hold about 0.13%. The sample was stem cell memory CD4+ T cells from blood. The receptors were gathered from a young man with type 1 diabetes.

This clone came up once. The chain combines TRBV28 with TRBJ1-4, with D perhaps matching TRBD1 (5 bases). There are 16 residues in the CDR3. Germline CDR1 reads MDHEN; CDR2 reads SYDVKM. V lost 6 bases, J lost 8 bases, and 22 bases lay in between. This chain's CDR3 is CASRPEVWGGDEKLFF. Here the CDR3 DNA reads TGTGCCAGCAGACCAGAGGTATGGGGGGGAGACGAAAAACTGTTTTTT.

V and J are TRBV30 and TRBJ1-2; 7 bases map to TRBD1. Trimming removed 3 bases from V and 4 bases from J; junction bases left unmatched: 5. CDR1 is GTSNPN and CDR2 is SVGIG in the germline V gene (reference sequence). The CDR3 has 13 amino acids. In nucleotides, the CDR3 is TGTGCCTGGAGATATGGGGACAGCTATGGCTACACCTTC. This gives the protein CAWRYGDSYGYTF.

This rearrangement joins TRBV4-2 to TRBJ2-3, with D unresolved. V was clipped by 2 bases and J by 2 bases, with 5 bases between them. Germline V CDR1 and CDR2: LGHNA, YNFKEQ. This CDR3 spans 13 amino acids. Here the CDR3 reads CASSQTYTDTQYF. CDR3 coding DNA: TGTGCCAGCAGCCAAACCTACACAGATACGCAGTATTTT.

The J gene is TRBJ2-5, the V gene TRBV6-1; tentative D call: TRBD1 (5 bases). Trimming pared 8 bases from V and 4 bases from J, leaving 17 bases between. The CDR3 runs 14 residues. Germline V lookup: CDR1 MNHNS, CDR2 SASEGT. DNA of the CDR3: TGTGCCAGCGCCCGGGCTCCTGGGGCAGAGACCCAGTACTTC. Encoded protein: CASARAPGAETQYF.

The gene calls are TRBV14 and TRBJ2-7; 9 bases line up with TRBD2. Trimming took 0 bases from V and 9 from J; bases not matched to a gene: 3. The germline CDR1 and CDR2 sequences are SGHDN and FVKESK. This CDR3 region has 13 residues. The CDR3 is CASSQDLAGSQYF. CDR3 nucleotide sequence: TGTGCCAGCAGCCAAGATCTAGCGGGATCGCAGTACTTC.

This clone was recorded a few times. This chain uses TRBV5-1 with TRBJ2-5; 9 bases agree with TRBD2. The CDR3 covers 14 residues. The ends lost 3 bases at V and 5 bases at J; junction bases unmatched: 5. Germline CDR1 SGHRS, CDR2 YFSETQ. CDR3 region: CASSWGLATETQYF. Here the CDR3 DNA reads TGCGCCAGCAGCTGGGGACTAGCAACGGAGACCCAGTACTTC. The complete variable domain, with remaining parts taken from reference TRBV5-1 and TRBJ2-5, reads KAGVTQTPRYLIKTRGQQVTLSCSPISGHRSVSWYQQTPGQGLQFLFEYFSETQRNKGNFPGRFSGRQFSNSRSEMNVSTLELGDSALYLCASSWGLATETQYFGPGTRLLVL.

This clone has a handful of counts. The chain joins TRBV7-2 to TRBJ2-1; D call uncertain. Per germline, CDR1 SGHTA and CDR2 FQGNSA. The V end lost 3 bases, the J end lost 7 bases, and 4 bases lay between the germline ends. The length of the CDR3 is 11 residues. As DNA, the CDR3 is TGTGCCAGCAGCTTCTTTAATGAGCAGTTCTTC. This sequence encodes CASSFFNEQFF. Filled out from reference TRBV7-2 and TRBJ2-1, the complete variable domain reads GAGVSQSPSNKVTEKGKDVELRCDPISGHTALYWYRQSLGQGLEFLIYFQGNSAPDKSGLPSDRFSAERTGGSVSTLTIQRTQQEDSAVYLCASSFFNEQFFGPGTRLTVL.

The V gene is TRBV9, the J gene TRBJ2-1, with 7 bases matching TRBD2. CDR1 and CDR2 (germline): SGDLS, YYNGEE. Trimming cost V 0 bases and J 4 bases; bases outside gene matches: 4. The CDR3 runs to 15 residues. The CDR3, as DNA: TGTGCCAGCAGCGTAGAGCTAGCGGCTTACAATGAGCAGTTCTTC. Translating gives CASSVELAAYNEQFF.

The chain recombines TRBV11-2 with TRBJ2-7; 7 nucleotides agree with TRBD2. The CDR3 is made up of 15 amino acids. Germline loops: CDR1 SGHAT, CDR2 FQNNGV. With V trimmed by 0 bases and J by 6 bases, 8 bases remained unmatched. The CDR3 coding sequence is TGTGCCAGCAGCTTAGATCGGAGCGGGATTGCCGAGCAGTACTTC. Its protein is CASSLDRSGIAEQYF.

The chain couples TRBV2 to TRBJ2-5; D is possibly TRBD1 (5 bases). The CDR3 is made up of 14 amino acids. The germline gives CDR1 SNHLY, CDR2 FYNNEI. V dropped 3 bases and J dropped 2 bases, with 10 bases sitting between them. The CDR3 coding sequence is TGTGCCAGCAGTGACCCACCAGGGCAAGAGACCCAGTACTTC. This translates into CASSDPPGQETQYF.

There are a few counts of this clone. V and J are TRBV2 and TRBJ2-5; possibly TRBD1 for D (5 bases). Germline assignment: CDR1 SNHLY and CDR2 FYNNEI. The CDR3 contains 10 residues. Deletions cut 7 bases from V and 7 bases from J, with 7 bases between. The CDR3 region is CASNTGTQYF. In DNA form, the CDR3 reads TGTGCCAGCAACACAGGGACCCAGTACTTC. Complete variable domain (other parts from reference TRBV2 and TRBJ2-5): EPEVTQTPSHQVTQMGQEVILRCVPISNHLYFYWYRQILGQKVEFLVSFYNNEISEKSEIFDDQFSVERPDGSNFTLKIRSTKLEDSAMYFCASNTGTQYFGPGTRLLVL.

The chain is built from TRBV30 and TRBJ2-2; weak D call: TRBD1 (6 bases). The CDR3 runs 15 residues. V lost 2 bases and J 6 bases, leaving 16 bases between the germline ends. Per the germline V gene, CDR1 is GTSNPN and CDR2 is SVGIG (reference sequence). The CDR3 region is CAWSRGTWGSGELFF. The CDR3 DNA reads as TGTGCCTGGAGTAGGGGGACGTGGGGGTCCGGGGAGCTGTTTTTT.

There are a few counts of this clone. At one end, the junction sequence differs from germline, possibly due to a read error. The rearrangement joins TRBV7-7 to TRBJ2-6; 8 nucleotides align to TRBD1. In germline, CDR1 is SSHAT, CDR2 FNYEAQ (reference sequence). CDR3 size: 15 residues. The CDR3 DNA sequence: TGTGCTAGCAGCCAGGGGGCCTCTGGGGCCAACGTCCTGACTTTC. As protein: CASSQGASGANVLTF.

This clone was seen more than once but under ten times. The J gene is TRBJ1-2, the V gene TRBV2, with 7 bases identical to TRBD1. Germline assignment: CDR1 SNHLY and CDR2 FYNNEI. CDR3 length: 13 amino acids. Germline trimming cut 3 bases from V and 2 bases from J; bases unmatched to any gene: 0. CDR3 region: CASSEDRNYGYTF. CDR3 in DNA: TGTGCCAGCAGTGAGGACAGGAACTATGGCTACACCTTC.

The V and J genes are TRBV6-5 and TRBJ1-2; D unresolved. The CDR3 spans 14 residues. Germline values: CDR1 MNHEY, CDR2 SVGAGI. Trimming pared 5 bases from V and 4 bases from J, leaving 14 bases between. The DNA for the CDR3 is TGTGCCAGCAGTCTTACCCATCGGGGCTATGGCTACACCTTC. Translation gives CASSLTHRGYGYTF.

This rearrangement joins TRBV28 to TRBJ1-5; perhaps TRBD1 as D (5 bases). The germline V and J ends were trimmed by 4 bases and 0 bases, with 13 bases remaining between them. Per germline, CDR1 MDHEN and CDR2 SYDVKM. CDR3 length equals 16 residues. This chain's CDR3 is CASSSGLYSSNQPQHF. The CDR3 DNA follows: TGTGCCAGCAGTTCGGGACTTTACAGTAGCAATCAGCCCCAGCATTTT.

This clone was seen a handful of times. The chain recombines TRBV7-3 with TRBJ2-1; TRBD1 agrees at 11 bases. CDR1 is SGHTA and CDR2 is FQGTGA in the germline V gene. The CDR3 has 16 amino acids. The ends lost 5 bases at V and 4 bases at J; junction bases unmatched: 7. The CDR3 spells CASSPTRDRGYNEQFF. CDR3 bases: TGTGCCAGCAGCCCCACCCGGGACAGGGGGTACAATGAGCAGTTCTTC.

This clone was observed a handful of times. The chain joins TRBV28 to TRBJ1-5; possibly TRBD1 for D (5 bases). There are 14 residues in the CDR3. V lost 10 bases and J 3 bases, leaving 16 bases between the germline ends. Germline CDR1 MDHEN, CDR2 SYDVKM. The CDR3 sequence is CATWQGGLNQPQHF. CDR3 nucleotides: TGTGCCACGTGGCAGGGAGGGCTCAATCAGCCCCAGCATTTT.

The gene calls are TRBV14 and TRBJ2-7, with D possibly TRBD2 on 5 matching bases. Germline V CDR1 and CDR2: SGHDN, FVKESK. The germline V and J ends were trimmed by 2 bases and 6 bases, with 20 bases remaining between them. This CDR3 spans 16 amino acids. The CDR3 region has the DNA TGTGCCAGCAGCCAATATGGAGGACTCCAAACTCGCGAGCAGTACTTC. Protein sequence: CASSQYGGLQTREQYF. Using reference TRBV14 and TRBJ2-7 for the parts outside the CDR3, the full variable domain is EAGVTQFPSHSVIEKGQTVTLRCDPISGHDNLYWYRRVMGKEIKFLLHFVKESKQDESGMPNNRFLAERTGGTYSTLKVQPAELEDSGVYFCASSQYGGLQTREQYFGPGTRLTVT.

The V gene is TRBV7-5, the J gene TRBJ1-2; TRBD1 is the table's D call and was not checked against the DNA. TRBV7-5 is labeled a pseudogene. The CDR3 consists of 15 residues. DNA of the CDR3: TGTGCCAGAAGCTTAGCGGGACAGGAAATCTATGGCTACACCTTC. Translated, it gives CARSLAGQEIYGYTF.

This chain joins TRBV7-3 and TRBJ2-1; tentative D call: TRBD1 (6 bases). The CDR3 runs 12 residues. Between the trimmed V and J ends, which lost 2 bases and 9 bases, there was a span of 8 bases. The germline V gene encodes CDR1 SGHTA and CDR2 FQGTGA. This CDR3 reads CASSLQGIEQFF. CDR3 DNA sequence: TGTGCCAGCAGCTTACAGGGGATTGAGCAGTTCTTC.

The gene calls are TRBV28 and TRBJ1-2, with 8 bases aligning to TRBD1. The CDR3 covers 15 residues. V gave up 4 bases and J gave up 0 bases; unmatched junction bases: 4. Per germline, CDR1 MDHEN and CDR2 SYDVKM. CDR3 in DNA: TGTGCCAGCAGTTACCCCAGGGGGCCTAACTATGGCTACACCTTC. Translating gives CASSYPRGPNYGYTF.

The V call is TRBV7-2, the J call TRBJ2-5; 8 bases fit TRBD2. Germline loops: CDR1 SGHTA, CDR2 FQGNSA. V dropped 5 bases and J dropped 7; count of bases not matched to a gene: 12. The CDR3 loop spans 15 amino acids. CDR3 DNA: TGTGCCAGCAGCCTGACAGCGGGAGCGGAAGGGACCCAGTACTTC. Translating it yields CASSLTAGAEGTQYF.

CDR3 loop: CASSIDLAPGLSTYEQYF. In nucleotides, the CDR3 is TGTGCCAGTAGTATAGATCTGGCCCCGGGACTTTCAACCTACGAGCAGTACTTC. The V gene is TRBV19, the J gene TRBJ2-7, with a tentative D call TRBD2 (6 bases). CDR1 is LNHDA, CDR2 SQIVND, per germline (reference sequence). V was clipped by 0 bases and J by 2 bases, with 20 bases between them. The CDR3 covers 18 residues.

The rearrangement joins TRBV5-5 to TRBJ2-3; 14 bases fit TRBD2. The CDR3 sequence is 18 residues long. J was trimmed by 1 base and V by 0 bases; bases with no gene match: 4. CDR1 is SGHKS and CDR2 is YYEKEE in the germline V gene (reference sequence). The CDR3 loop is CASSLGRGLAGGTDTQYF. As DNA, the CDR3 is TGTGCCAGCAGCTTGGGCAGGGGACTAGCGGGAGGCACAGATACGCAGTATTTT.

V gene TRBV5-1 combines with J gene TRBJ2-7; 10 nucleotides agree with TRBD2. Germline values: CDR1 SGHRS, CDR2 YFSETQ. The V gene end was trimmed by 5 bases and the J gene end by 7 bases; junction bases not matched to a gene: 6. The CDR3 length is 13 residues. CDR3 DNA: TGCGCCAGCAGACCCGGACTAGCGGAGGAGCAGTACTTC. This encodes CASRPGLAEEQYF.

This clone is labeled as medium-sized. J is TRBJ2-6 and V is TRBV29-1; TRBD2 matches 9 bases. CDR1 and CDR2 from the germline V gene are SQVTM and ANQGSEA. This CDR3 region has 15 residues. V was pared by 6 bases and J by 8 bases, with 11 bases of the junction left unmatched. CDR3 nucleotide sequence: TGCAGCGTCCTGACTAGCGGAGTTATTTCCAACGTCCTGACTTTC. Its protein product is CSVLTSGVISNVLTF.

This clone is a singleton in its sample. The chain joins TRBV6-6 to TRBJ1-5, with D unresolved. The CDR3 has 14 amino acids. Germline values: CDR1 MNHNY, CDR2 SVGAGI (reference sequence). Trimming shortened V by 3 bases and J by 5 bases, and 11 bases separated the two germline ends. The CDR3 sequence: CASSYFYRDQPQHF. CDR3 bases: TGTGCCAGCAGTTATTTCTACCGGGATCAGCCCCAGCATTTT.

The rearrangement links TRBV11-1 to TRBJ2-2, with 7 bases lining up with TRBD1. V gave up 2 bases and J gave up 4 bases; unmatched junction bases: 10. Germline V gene lookup returns CDR1 SGHAT and CDR2 FQDESV (reference sequence). CDR3 length: 17 amino acids. CDR3 DNA sequence: TGTGCCAGCAGCTTATTGGTTCCGGGACAGTCCACCGGGGAGCTGTTTTTT. It encodes CASSLLVPGQSTGELFF. Looking up the rest from reference TRBV11-1 and TRBJ2-2 gives the full variable domain: EAEVAQSPRYKITEKSQAVAFWCDPISGHATLYWYRQILGQGPELLVQFQDESVVDDSQLPKDRFSAERLKGVDSTLKIQPAELGDSAMYLCASSLLVPGQSTGELFFGEGSRLTVL.